Below, 16 T cell receptor beta chains from the same sample are listed, as sequenced in a study of blood T cell repertoires in COVID-19. Sequenced by immunoSEQ multiplex PCR; TCRdb stores in-frame clones only, minus some. The sample has some 270,000 clones, 90% seen once. Specimen: peripheral blood. The receptor source for this set is a woman aged 55-70 years with COVID-19, enrolled during active disease.

V gene TRBV10-3 combines with J gene TRBJ2-5; D possibly corresponds to TRBD1 (5 bases). The CDR3 extends over 13 amino acids. V lost 4 bases and J 5 bases, leaving 11 bases between the germline ends. Germline V gene sequence: CDR1 ENHRY, CDR2 SYGVKD. CDR3 coding DNA: TGTGCCATCAGTGGCAGGGTGGGGGAGACCCAGTACTTC. Protein product: CAISGRVGETQYF.

The chain recombines TRBV18 with TRBJ1-1, with D hard to call. This CDR3 has 13 amino acids. Germline V CDR1 and CDR2: KGHSH, LQKENI. V was clipped by 2 bases and J by 4 bases, with 8 bases between them. CDR3 sequence: CASSPSGTTEAFF. In nucleotides, the CDR3 is TGTGCCAGCTCACCAAGCGGTACCACTGAAGCTTTCTTT.

V and J are TRBV9 and TRBJ2-7; D perhaps matches TRBD1 (5 bases). The CDR3 loop spans 14 amino acids. Per the germline V gene, CDR1 is SGDLS and CDR2 is YYNGEE. Trimming removed 0 bases at V and 7 bases at J, with 14 bases between. As DNA, the CDR3 is TGTGCCAGCAGCGTAGATCAGGGAATAGGAGAGCAGTACTTC. Translating it yields CASSVDQGIGEQYF.

This chain links TRBV7-9 with TRBJ2-2, with D possibly being TRBD1 (5 bases). The V and J ends lost 9 bases and 4 bases respectively, with 15 bases between them. The CDR3 consists of 14 residues. The germline V gene encodes CDR1 SEHNR and CDR2 FQNEAQ (reference sequence). CDR3 nucleotides: TGTGCCAGTAGACCAGGGTTGGGCACCGGGGAGCTGTTTTTT. Its translation: CASRPGLGTGELFF.

This clone was detected only a few times. The V gene is TRBV9, the J gene TRBJ1-1; TRBD1 might be the D (6 bases). The CDR3 has 15 amino acids. V lost 0 bases, J lost 1 base, and 10 bases lay in between. Per germline, CDR1 SGDLS and CDR2 YYNGEE. The CDR3 protein is CASSVAGTQNTEAFF. CDR3 bases: TGTGCCAGCAGCGTAGCCGGGACACAGAACACTGAAGCTTTCTTT.

This chain connects TRBV6-1 to TRBJ1-2; D might be TRBD1 (5 bases). The germline V gene has CDR1 MNHNS and CDR2 SASEGT. The CDR3 is made up of 19 amino acids. V was clipped by 4 bases and J by 4 bases, with 28 bases between them. The CDR3 loop reads CASSAPTGGGSLLSYGYTF. CDR3 sequence (DNA): TGTGCCAGCAGTGCTCCCACGGGGGGGGGAAGCCTCCTTAGCTATGGCTACACCTTC.

The rearrangement uses TRBV6-5 and TRBJ1-2; weak D call: TRBD1 (5 bases). This CDR3 contains 15 residues. V dropped 4 bases and J dropped 4 bases, with 16 bases sitting between them. Germline values: CDR1 MNHEY, CDR2 SVGAGI. For the CDR3, the DNA is TGTGCCAGCAGTTTCGCAGGGCGAGGCTTCTATGGCTACACCTTC. Its translation: CASSFAGRGFYGYTF.

The chain uses TRBV18 and TRBJ1-2; possibly TRBD1 for D (6 bases). Germline CDR1 is KGHSH and CDR2 is LQKENI. V shed 0 bases and J shed 2 bases, with 13 bases lying between them. The length of the CDR3 is 16 residues. Here the CDR3 reads CASSPPSRGRNYGYTF. CDR3 in DNA: TGTGCCAGCTCACCACCGTCCAGGGGACGAAACTATGGCTACACCTTC.

This clone was detected only once. The chain carries TRBV19 and TRBJ1-5; maybe TRBD1 (6 bases). Germline-derived CDR1 and CDR2 are LNHDA and SQIVND (reference sequence). This CDR3 region has 15 residues. The V gene lost 3 bases and the J gene lost 6 bases, with 15 bases spanning the gap. The CDR3 DNA is TGTGCCAGTAGTATTTCAGGGGAGTGGGGTCAGCCCCAGCATTTT. Translation: CASSISGEWGQPQHF.

This chain connects TRBV6-2 or TRBV6-3 to TRBJ2-3; 10 bases map to TRBD1. Germline assignment: CDR1 MNHEY and CDR2 SVGEGT. The CDR3 spans 15 residues. After removal of 3 bases from V and 3 bases from J, the junction contained 3 bases not matched to a gene. The CDR3 DNA reads as TGTGCCAGCAGTTATGGGACAGGGGTGACAGATACGCAGTATTTT. It encodes CASSYGTGVTDTQYF.

CDR3: CASSNTQGARTEAFF. DNA for the CDR3: TGTGCCAGCAGTAACACACAGGGGGCTAGAACTGAAGCTTTCTTT. V gene TRBV6-4 combines with J gene TRBJ1-1; 9 nucleotides line up with TRBD1. Unmatched junction bases numbered 9, after V lost 5 bases and J lost 5 bases. Germline V gene lookup returns CDR1 MRHNA and CDR2 SNTAGT. The CDR3 runs to 15 residues.

The V gene is TRBV10-2, the J gene TRBJ1-1; a weak D match, TRBD1 (6 bases). V was pared by 6 bases and J by 1 base, with 6 bases between. The CDR3 extends over 12 amino acids. In germline, CDR1 is WSHSY, CDR2 SAAADI. The DNA for the CDR3 is TGCGCCAGCAGGGACAGGAACACTGAAGCTTTCTTT. Protein product: CASRDRNTEAFF.

The chain recombines TRBV6-5 with TRBJ2-7; possible D gene TRBD2, 6 bases. The CDR3 is 15 residues long. Deletions cut 2 bases from V and 2 bases from J, with 13 bases between. Germline-derived CDR1 and CDR2 are MNHEY and SVGAGI. The CDR3 DNA is TGTGCCAGCAGTTACGATCTAGCGCCCACCTACGAGCAGTACTTC. Its protein product is CASSYDLAPTYEQYF.

This clone has only a few counts. J is TRBJ1-1 and V is TRBV6-5; tentative D call: TRBD1 (6 bases). V was shortened by 6 bases and J by 4 bases, with 12 bases between the two germline ends. CDR3 length equals 13 residues. Per the germline V gene, CDR1 is MNHEY and CDR2 is SVGAGI. This CDR3 reads CASRRRGGTEAFF. In nucleotides, the CDR3 is TGTGCCAGCAGACGCAGGGGTGGCACTGAAGCTTTCTTT.

The rearrangement uses TRBV5-1 and TRBJ2-1, with D perhaps TRBD1 (5 bases). The CDR3 contains 14 residues. Deletions cut 0 bases from V and 3 bases from J, with 7 bases between. Germline V gene sequence: CDR1 SGHRS, CDR2 YFSETQ. CDR3: CASSLVDNYNEQFF. For the CDR3, the DNA is TGCGCCAGCAGCTTGGTGGACAACTACAATGAGCAGTTCTTC.

The V and J genes are TRBV5-5 and TRBJ2-1; the D gene is possibly TRBD2 (5 bases). The CDR3 runs 13 residues. V was shortened by 4 bases and J by 5 bases, with 10 bases between the two germline ends. Germline loops: CDR1 SGHKS, CDR2 YYEKEE (reference sequence). The CDR3 DNA reads TGTGCCAGCAGCCGGCCGAGGGACAATGAGCAGTTCTTC. Protein: CASSRPRDNEQFF. Full variable domain (remainder filled in from reference TRBV5-5 and TRBJ2-1): DAGVTQSPTHLIKTRGQQVTLRCSPISGHKSVSWYQQVLGQGPQFIFQYYEKEERGRGNFPDRFSARQFPNYSSELNVNALLLGDSALYLCASSRPRDNEQFFGPGTRLTVL.